This T cell receptor (beta chain) originates from a study of siplizumab effects on memory and regulatory T cells. Study-level information: The pairing of mixed lymphocyte reactions set siplizumab at 0.95 to 1 ug/mL against the absence of drug.

The CDR3 has 14 residues. V shed 5 bases, J shed 4 bases, and the junction held 6 bases outside the gene matches. Germline V lookup: CDR1 SNHLY, CDR2 FYNNEI. The authors cocultured the mixed lymphocyte reaction cells at 37 degrees C for 6 days. Overall study findings and caveats: Where siplizumab was present, mappable alloreactive CD4+ clones averaged 68.8% Treg-derived, compared with less than 35% in controls. Naive T cells looked more diverse than memory cells, and they looked like major contributors to the alloresponse.

Turning to this clone: Its antigen remains unknown.

Repertoires were generated with immunoSEQ multiplex PCR, while TCRdb's copy carries only in-frame clones and drops some. Of approximately 9,700 clones in the sample, more than 35% were seen once. V usage is TRBV2 and J usage is TRBJ2-7; TRBD1 matches 9 bases. This TCR came from a human donor in good health; the cells came from an allogeneic mixed lymphocyte reaction. Sequenced: CFSE-low (dividing) CD8+ T cells sorted from an allogeneic mixed lymphocyte reaction. The CDR3 region has the DNA TGTGCCAGCAGTTCCCCGGGACAGGGATACGAGCAGTACTTC. Its protein product is CASSSPGQGYEQYF.